The 8 T cell receptor beta chains below were found in one sample sequenced in a study of liver allograft versus peripheral blood T cells. At the level of the study: Transplanted livers and recipients' peripheral blood had their T cell receptor repertoires compared.

TCRdb re-analysed the reads in MiXCR, keeping a single row per CDR3 protein. The sample lists more than 3,000 distinct CDR3 sequences, roughly 15% occurring once. These receptors all come from a human patient who had a liver transplant. Some of the T cells may derive from the graft donor.

By frequency in the sample, this clonotype is medium-sized. V and J are TRBV6-6 and TRBJ2-7, with D possibly matching TRBD1 (5 bases). The CDR3 has 13 residues. The ends were cut back, 5 bases at V and 0 bases at J, with 8 bases in the middle. The germline V gene encodes CDR1 MNHNY and CDR2 SVGAGI (reference sequence). The CDR3, as DNA: TGTGCCAGCAGTACAGGTAACTCCTACGAGCAGTACTTC. Its protein is CASSTGNSYEQYF.

This clonotype is deemed medium-sized (0.01 to 0.1%). The chain is built from TRBV6-5 and TRBJ1-1, with unresolved D. Trimming cost V 0 bases and J 2 bases, with 13 bases left between them. This CDR3 is 16 amino acids long. The V gene's germline CDR1 is MNHEY and CDR2 SVGAGI. The CDR3 DNA follows: TGTGCCAGCAGTTACTCGAGAGTAGGGATCAACACTGAAGCTTTCTTT. Encoded protein: CASSYSRVGINTEAFF.

This clonotype has more than one count but fewer than ten. The gene calls are TRBV11-2 and TRBJ1-2; 11 bases are a match to TRBD1. The CDR3 covers 16 residues. CDR1 and CDR2 from the germline V gene are SGHAT and FQNNGV. Trimming removed 3 bases from V and 0 bases from J; junction bases left unmatched: 3. The CDR3 nucleotides are TGTGCCAGCAGCTTTGGACAGGGGGCCCCTAACTATGGCTACACCTTC. It translates to CASSFGQGAPNYGYTF.

Relative to its sample, this clonotype is medium-sized. The chain combines TRBV19 with TRBJ1-3; D call uncertain. The CDR3 contains 14 residues. Germline V CDR1 and CDR2: LNHDA, SQIVND (reference sequence). Trimming cost V 10 bases and J 0 bases, with 13 bases left between them. CDR3 nucleotides: TGTGCCACCGAAGGACGGGGCTCTGGAAACACCATATATTTT. Its translation is CATEGRGSGNTIYF.

In its sample, this clonotype is medium-sized. The chain has TRBV20-1 and TRBJ1-2, with D tentatively TRBD1 (6 bases). V lost 0 bases to trimming and J lost 2 bases, with 10 bases between them. The germline V gene encodes CDR1 DFQATT and CDR2 SNEGSKA (reference sequence). The CDR3 totals 14 residues. The CDR3 here is CSARDDTGNYGYTF. Here the CDR3 DNA reads TGCAGTGCTAGAGACGATACAGGGAACTATGGCTACACCTTC.

The V gene is TRBV27, the J gene TRBJ2-1; D is possibly TRBD2 (5 bases). CDR3 size: 13 residues. Germline V gene lookup returns CDR1 MNHEY and CDR2 SMNVEV (reference sequence). Trimming shortened V by 3 bases and J by 5 bases, and 8 bases separated the two germline ends. DNA of the CDR3: TGTGCCAGCAGTTTTAGGCGGGACAATGAGCAGTTCTTC. Protein sequence: CASSFRRDNEQFF.

V and J are TRBV20-1 and TRBJ2-1, with a possible D match to TRBD1 (5 bases). The CDR3 loop spans 14 amino acids. Germline V gene data show CDR1 as DFQATT and CDR2 as SNEGSKA (reference sequence). V was trimmed by 0 bases and J by 4 bases, leaving 10 bases between them. The chain's CDR3 is CSARDRKGYNEQFF. The CDR3 DNA reads as TGCAGTGCTAGAGATAGGAAGGGGTACAATGAGCAGTTCTTC.

This clonotype is deemed medium-sized. The chain has TRBV30 and TRBJ1-2, with D possibly being TRBD1 (6 bases). Trimming pared 4 bases from V and 8 bases from J, leaving 20 bases between. The CDR3 runs to 14 residues. CDR1 and CDR2 (germline): GTSNPN, SVGIG (reference sequence). The CDR3 reads CAWNKEGELLGYTF. In DNA, the CDR3 is TGTGCCTGGAATAAAGAGGGGGAATTATTAGGCTACACCTTC.